This T cell receptor (beta chain) was captured by sequencing in a study of PD-1 blockade in classical Hodgkin lymphoma (TCRdb year 2020). About the full investigation: Nivolumab dosing was 3 mg/kg intravenously every 2 weeks, continuing until either disease progression or unacceptable toxicity. To define a peripheral blood immune signature of response to PD-1 blockade in classical Hodgkin lymphoma, the study combined TCR beta sequencing with CyTOF.

Spanning cysteine to valine, the CDR3 consists of 14 amino acids. Only the CDR3 portion is preserved as DNA: 42 bases, with reading frame beginning at the first base. V trim: 0 bases; J trim: 2 bases; unmatched bases: 2. The germline V gene (reference sequence) gives CDR1 as SGHKS and CDR2 as YYEKEE. A remark on this clone: Its antigen specificity is not known. No qualities accompany the bases; no much larger clone lies one base away.

The full study reports these points: Baseline TCR diversity was reported to be lower in newly diagnosed patients than in healthy donors and to be lower still in relapsed/refractory patients. The study was limited to a single clinical trial cohort, and causes of repertoire differences, possibly disease activity or prior therapy, remained undefined. Among trial patients, those achieving complete response had baseline diversity similar to that of newly diagnosed patients, while diversity was significantly lower in partial responders and progressors. Lower diversity was observed in patients in whom nivolumab was started less than 1 year after ASCT, and these patients were excluded from later analyses so that confounding by immune reconstitution would be avoided. A significant rise by C4D1 was seen in CD4+ but not CD8+ TCR diversity (p=0.0027 vs p=0.16), with the rise being most apparent in complete responders (p=0.02).

This specimen's time point label, interpreted: cycle 1 day 1 (C1D1), immediately before nivolumab initiation. Every trial patient had relapsed after autologous stem cell transplantation, and cohorts A, B and C differed in prior brentuximab vedotin exposure. The trial cohort was composed of about 58 patients with relapsed/refractory classical Hodgkin lymphoma, for whom complete response, partial response or progressive disease was recorded as best overall response. Trial patients were treated with single-agent nivolumab in the multi-cohort phase II CheckMate 205 trial. Best overall response was determined by an independent review committee according to the 2007 International Working Group response criteria. Trial PBMCs were obtained immediately prior to nivolumab initiation (C1D1) and on therapy at cycle 2 day 1 and cycle 4 day 1. Peripheral blood was collected in 8 mL Vacutainer Cell Preparation Tubes, from which PBMCs were isolated by centrifugation and then cryopreserved.

Genomic DNA was extracted with the Qiagen DNeasy kit from unsorted PBMCs and from negatively selected CD4+ and CD8+ fractions. Amplification of TCR beta CDR3 regions was done by immunoSEQ multiplex PCR with primers that anneal to V and J segments. A synthetic immune receptor repertoire was used to minimize amplification bias, and remaining bias was computationally removed after sequencing. Per the source publication's procedure: Custom Python scripts were used to quantify repertoire diversity as the Shannon entropy index. Unsorted, CD4+ and CD8+ repertoires were analyzed separately, except for combined analyses in which CD4+ and CD8+ sequences were merged in silico. Clonal expansion was defined as a frequency increase of at least 2-fold after treatment compared with C1D1, and clones undetected at baseline were assigned a pseudocount of 0.5. Clones with 0 or 1 copy at C1D1 were defined as singleton clones, while clones with 2 or more copies were defined as non-singleton clones. Clones expanded in unsorted samples were assigned a CD4+, CD8+ or unknown annotation through matching of protein sequences in sorted samples from the same patient. Wilcoxon tests on paired samples were used to test changes in diversity from C1D1 to C4D1. TCRdb stores this immuneACCESS table with in-frame sequences only. Part of the clones is absent; in the studies checked, under half of the shortfall reflects unresolved V genes, and no reason is known for the rest. The DNA was the basis for D and trimming; V, J and clone size are from that table. The sample has over 50,000 clones on record, more than 65% of them singletons. About 16% of the sample lies in the top ten.

Sequencing was performed on peripheral blood mononuclear cells (PBMCs), taken at baseline. The chain is made from TRBV5-5 and TRBJ2-7; 7 bases in between match TRBD1. This receptor was identified in a human donor with classical Hodgkin lymphoma. The CDR3 protein: CASSLAGTAYEQYV. DNA sequence: TGTGCCAGCAGCTTGGCTGGGACAGCCTACGAGCAGTACGTC.